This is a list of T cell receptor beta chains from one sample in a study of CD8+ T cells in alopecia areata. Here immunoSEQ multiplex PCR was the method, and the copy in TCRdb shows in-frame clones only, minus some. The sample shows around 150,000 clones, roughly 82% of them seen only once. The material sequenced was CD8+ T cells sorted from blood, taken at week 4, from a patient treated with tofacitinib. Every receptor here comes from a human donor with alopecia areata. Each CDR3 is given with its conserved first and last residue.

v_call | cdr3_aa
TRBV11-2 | CASSPHLAGGNEQFF
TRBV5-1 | CASSLRGSSYNEQFF
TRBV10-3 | CAISVRDRDHEQYF
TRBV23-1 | CASTQIRGDTEAFF
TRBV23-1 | CASSQSRGSGQFF
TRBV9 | CASSASGGVTDTQYF
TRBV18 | CASSPTSGGFNATQYF
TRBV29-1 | CSGGTAPGEQYF
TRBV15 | CATSHGYEQYF
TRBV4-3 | CASSPYTNTEAFF
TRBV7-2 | CASSSFDGQIYEQYF
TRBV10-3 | CAISESEGHDEQFF
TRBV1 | CTSTSLWGRPYNEQFF
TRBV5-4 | CASSLAGVDSEQYF
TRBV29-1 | CSVTGGYEQYF
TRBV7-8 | CASSLIPQRPNTDTQYF
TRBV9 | CASSIRQYSYEQYF
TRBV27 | CASSSGLRWFF
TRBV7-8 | CASSFRGGTDTQYF
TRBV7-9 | CASSSNSGKSSYEQYF
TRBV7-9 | CASSSLGLQNPANEQFF
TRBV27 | CASSGVNSPLHF
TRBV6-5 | CASSYSGQGGEQYF